The rows below give T cell receptor beta chains drawn from one sample of a study of OX40 agonist ivuxolimab in advanced cancers. Clones were sequenced by immunoSEQ multiplex PCR, and TCRdb holds only the in-frame ones, with some missing. The sample yields around 62,000 clones, 84% seen once. The sample consisted of CD4+ or CD8+ T cells sorted from blood, taken in a trial of the OX40 agonist ivuxolimab. These receptors were collected from an adult with an advanced solid tumor such as melanoma, head and neck, liver or kidney cancer. Both conserved end residues are part of each CDR3. The order of the fields is J gene, V gene, clone size, D gene, CDR3 protein, CDR3 DNA. A D gene is named only where the DNA matches it firmly. Clone sizes are given selectively: once, few, many, or a class where the clone is expanded.

TRBJ2-7,TRBV7-8,NA,TRBD1,CASSLGQGIYEQYF,TGTGCCAGCAGCTTAGGACAGGGTATTTACGAGCAGTACTTC
TRBJ2-2,TRBV19,NA,NA,CASRGGGSNTGELFF,TGTGCCAGTAGGGGTGGAGGGAGCAACACCGGGGAGCTGTTTTTT
TRBJ1-4,TRBV6-5,NA,NA,CASRAQGKTNEKLFF,TGTGCCAGCAGAGCACAGGGAAAAACTAATGAAAAACTGTTTTTT
TRBJ2-3,TRBV5-1,NA,NA,CASSLGAGAGTDTQYF,TGCGCCAGCAGCTTGGGTGCGGGGGCTGGCACAGATACGCAGTATTTT
TRBJ2-7,TRBV6-5,NA,TRBD2,CASRAGDSYEQYF,TGTGCCAGCAGGGCGGGGGACTCCTACGAGCAGTACTTC
TRBJ2-5,TRBV5-1,NA,NA,CASSWGAGTQETQYF,TGCGCCAGCAGCTGGGGGGCCGGGACCCAAGAGACCCAGTACTTC
TRBJ1-2,TRBV2,NA,NA,CASGQNYGYTF,TGTGCCAGCGGACAAAACTATGGCTACACCTTC
TRBJ2-5,TRBV7-8,NA,NA,CASSVDPRGDQETQYF,TGTGCCAGCAGCGTCGATCCGCGGGGAGACCAAGAGACCCAGTACTTC
TRBJ2-5,TRBV11-2,NA,TRBD2,CASSLSLAGGWETQYF,TGTGCCAGCAGCTTATCACTAGCGGGGGGATGGGAGACCCAGTACTTC
TRBJ1-6,TRBV27,NA,NA,CASSADGLTKASPLHF,TGTGCCAGCAGTGCAGATGGGTTAACGAAGGCTTCACCCCTCCACTTT
TRBJ1-1,TRBV2,few,NA,CASSENPGQFWGSMNTEAFF,TGTGCCAGCAGTGAAAACCCGGGTCAGTTCTGGGGGAGCATGAACACTGAAGCTTTCTTT
TRBJ2-4,TRBV4-2,NA,TRBD2,CASSQEPSGGPINIQYF,TGTGCCAGCAGCCAAGAGCCCAGCGGGGGGCCCATTAACATTCAGTACTTC
TRBJ2-5,TRBV18,NA,NA,CASSQGHQETQYF,TGTGCCAGCTCACAGGGGCACCAAGAGACCCAGTACTTC